This T cell receptor (beta chain) was captured by sequencing in a study of blood T cells in healthy people across ages. V gave up 3 bases and J gave up 7 bases, with 10 bases separating them. Germline-derived CDR1 and CDR2 are MNHEY and SMNVEV (reference sequence). The CDR3 spans 13 residues. A J-beta primer mix and a sample-barcoded 5' primer were used in a second PCR of about 7 to 11 cycles. Through a template-switch adaptor with 12 random nucleotides, each cDNA molecule received a tag. MiXCR, applied by TCRdb to the 5' RACE reads, yields one record per CDR3 protein. The repertoire holds about 1.8 million distinct CDR3 sequences, approximately 50% seen once, with 2.1% in the top ten. PBMCs were isolated at a quantity of at least 6.5 million per sample.

The V call is TRBV27, the J call TRBJ2-1, with D hard to call. The sample comprised blood. The receptor was derived from a woman between 35 and 50 years old in good health. The CDR3 is CASSLVPQNEQFF. The CDR3 region has the DNA TGTGCCAGCAGTTTGGTCCCGCAGAATGAGCAGTTCTTC.